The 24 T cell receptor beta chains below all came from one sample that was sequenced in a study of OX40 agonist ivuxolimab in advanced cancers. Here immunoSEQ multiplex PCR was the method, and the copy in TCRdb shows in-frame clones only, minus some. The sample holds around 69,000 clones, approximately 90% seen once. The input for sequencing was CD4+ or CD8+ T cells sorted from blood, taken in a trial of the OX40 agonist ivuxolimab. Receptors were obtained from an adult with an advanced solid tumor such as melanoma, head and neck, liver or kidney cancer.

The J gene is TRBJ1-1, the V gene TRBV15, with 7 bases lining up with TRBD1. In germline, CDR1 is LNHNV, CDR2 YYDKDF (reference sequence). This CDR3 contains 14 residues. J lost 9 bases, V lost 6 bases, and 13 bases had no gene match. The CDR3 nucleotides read TGTGCCACCAGGGATGGGACAGATCGAACACAAGCTTTCTTT. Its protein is CATRDGTDRTQAFF.

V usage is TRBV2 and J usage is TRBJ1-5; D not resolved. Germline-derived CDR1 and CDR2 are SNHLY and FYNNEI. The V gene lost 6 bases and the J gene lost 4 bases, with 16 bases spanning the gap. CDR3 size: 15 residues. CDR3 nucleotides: TGTGCCAGCAGGTGGGGAGGAGCGGGAAATCAGCCCCAGCATTTT. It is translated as CASRWGGAGNQPQHF.

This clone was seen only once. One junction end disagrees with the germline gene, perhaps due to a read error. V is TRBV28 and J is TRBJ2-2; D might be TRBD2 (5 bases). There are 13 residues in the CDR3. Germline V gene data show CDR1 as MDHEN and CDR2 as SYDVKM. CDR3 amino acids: CATPVQSNWGAVF. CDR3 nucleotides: TGTGCCACCCCGGTACAGTCGAACTGGGGAGCTGTTTTT.

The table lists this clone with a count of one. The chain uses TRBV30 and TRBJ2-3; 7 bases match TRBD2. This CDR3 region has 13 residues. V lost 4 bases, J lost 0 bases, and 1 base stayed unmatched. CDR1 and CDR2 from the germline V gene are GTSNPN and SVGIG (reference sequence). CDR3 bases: TGTGCCTGGACTAGCGGCAGCACAGATACGCAGTATTTT. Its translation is CAWTSGSTDTQYF.

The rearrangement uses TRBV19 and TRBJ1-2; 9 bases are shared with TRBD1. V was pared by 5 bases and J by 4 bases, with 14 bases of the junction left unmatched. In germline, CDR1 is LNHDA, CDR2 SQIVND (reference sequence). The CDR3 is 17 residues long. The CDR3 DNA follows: TGTGCCAGTAGTCTCCGGGACAGGGTAGTTAACCGCTATGGCTACACCTTC. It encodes CASSLRDRVVNRYGYTF.

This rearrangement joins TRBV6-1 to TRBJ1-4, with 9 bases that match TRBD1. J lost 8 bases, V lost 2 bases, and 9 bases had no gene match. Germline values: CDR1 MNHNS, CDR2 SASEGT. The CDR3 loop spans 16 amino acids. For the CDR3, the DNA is TGTGCCAGCAGTGAATTCGAGGGACAGGGATACGAAAAACTGTTTTTT. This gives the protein CASSEFEGQGYEKLFF.

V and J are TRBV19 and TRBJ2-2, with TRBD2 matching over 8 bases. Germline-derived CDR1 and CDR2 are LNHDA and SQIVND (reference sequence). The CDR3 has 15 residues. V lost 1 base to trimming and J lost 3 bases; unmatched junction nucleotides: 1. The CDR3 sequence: CASSIGGRHTGELFF. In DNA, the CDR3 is TGTGCCAGTAGTATAGGCGGGAGGCACACCGGGGAGCTGTTTTTT.

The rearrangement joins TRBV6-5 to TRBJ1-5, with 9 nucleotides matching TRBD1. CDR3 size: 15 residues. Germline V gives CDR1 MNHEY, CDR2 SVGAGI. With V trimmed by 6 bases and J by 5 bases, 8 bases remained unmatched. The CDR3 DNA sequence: TGTGCCAGCAGCCGCGACAGGGGGTCGGATCAGCCCCAGCATTTT. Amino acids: CASSRDRGSDQPQHF.

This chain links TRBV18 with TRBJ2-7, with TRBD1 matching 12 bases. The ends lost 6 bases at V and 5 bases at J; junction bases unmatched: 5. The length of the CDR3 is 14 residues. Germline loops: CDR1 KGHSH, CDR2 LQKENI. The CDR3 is CASSPGQGAHEQYF. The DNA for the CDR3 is TGTGCCAGCTCTCCGGGACAGGGGGCCCACGAGCAGTACTTC.

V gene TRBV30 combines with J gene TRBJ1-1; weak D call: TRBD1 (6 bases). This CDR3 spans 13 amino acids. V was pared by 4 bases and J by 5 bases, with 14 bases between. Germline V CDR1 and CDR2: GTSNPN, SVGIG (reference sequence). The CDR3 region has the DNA TGTGCCTGGAAGAGGGGGGCAGGGACTGAAGCTTTCTTT. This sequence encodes CAWKRGAGTEAFF. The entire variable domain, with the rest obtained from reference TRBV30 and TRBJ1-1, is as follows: SQTIHQWPATLVQPVGSPLSLECTVEGTSNPNLYWYRQAAGRGLQLLFYSVGIGQISSEVPQNLSASRPQDRQFILSSKKLLLSDSGFYLCAWKRGAGTEAFFGQGTRLTVV.

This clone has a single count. In DNA form, the CDR3 reads TGTGCCAGCAGTCTGGCTGGCCTAATGGCTGAAGCTTTCTTT. Protein: CASSLAGLMAEAFF. The chain links TRBV7-9 to TRBJ1-1; D unresolved. Trimming stripped 6 bases from V and 6 bases from J, with 17 bases between. CDR3 length: 14 residues. Germline V gives CDR1 SEHNR, CDR2 FQNEAQ (reference sequence).

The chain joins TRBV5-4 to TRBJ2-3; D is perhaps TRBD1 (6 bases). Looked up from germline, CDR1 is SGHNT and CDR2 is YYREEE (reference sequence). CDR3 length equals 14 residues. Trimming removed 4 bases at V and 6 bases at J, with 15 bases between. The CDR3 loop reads CASSQGSVSDTQYF. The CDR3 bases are TGTGCCAGCAGCCAGGGGAGCGTGTCTGATACGCAGTATTTT.

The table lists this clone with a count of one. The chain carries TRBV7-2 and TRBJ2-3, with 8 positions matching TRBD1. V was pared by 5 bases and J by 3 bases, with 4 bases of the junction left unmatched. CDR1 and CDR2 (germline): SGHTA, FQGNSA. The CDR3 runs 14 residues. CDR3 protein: CASSPWTGTDTQYF. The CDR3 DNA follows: TGTGCCAGCAGCCCCTGGACAGGGACAGATACGCAGTATTTT.

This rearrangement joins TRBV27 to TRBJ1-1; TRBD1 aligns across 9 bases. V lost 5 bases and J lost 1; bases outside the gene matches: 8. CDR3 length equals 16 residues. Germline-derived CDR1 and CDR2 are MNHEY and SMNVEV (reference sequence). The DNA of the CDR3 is TGTGCCAGCAGTGCGAACACAGGGGGCGGGAACACTGAAGCTTTCTTT. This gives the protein CASSANTGGGNTEAFF.

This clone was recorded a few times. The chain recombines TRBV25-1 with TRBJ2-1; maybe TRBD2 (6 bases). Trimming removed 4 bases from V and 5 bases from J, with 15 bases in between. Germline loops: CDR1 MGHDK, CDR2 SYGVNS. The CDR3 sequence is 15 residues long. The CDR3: CASSVTPTGDNEQFF. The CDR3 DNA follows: TGTGCCAGCAGTGTAACCCCCACGGGGGACAATGAGCAGTTCTTC.

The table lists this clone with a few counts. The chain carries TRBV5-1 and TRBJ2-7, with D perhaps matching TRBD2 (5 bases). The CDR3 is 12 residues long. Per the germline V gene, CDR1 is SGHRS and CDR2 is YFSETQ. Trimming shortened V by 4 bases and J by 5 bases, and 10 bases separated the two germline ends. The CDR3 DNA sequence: TGCGCCAGCAGCCCGGGGTTCGACGAGCAGTACTTC. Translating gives CASSPGFDEQYF.

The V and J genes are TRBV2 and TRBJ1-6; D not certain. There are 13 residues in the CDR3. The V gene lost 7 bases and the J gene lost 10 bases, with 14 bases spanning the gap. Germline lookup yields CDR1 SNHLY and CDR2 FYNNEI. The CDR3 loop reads CASTYNPSSPLHF. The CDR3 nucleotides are TGTGCCAGCACCTACAACCCGTCCTCACCCCTCCACTTT.

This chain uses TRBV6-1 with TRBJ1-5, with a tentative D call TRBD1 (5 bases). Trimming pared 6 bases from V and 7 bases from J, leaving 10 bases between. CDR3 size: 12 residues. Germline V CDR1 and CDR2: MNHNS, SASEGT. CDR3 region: CASSPRGQPQHF. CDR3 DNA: TGTGCCAGCAGCCCCCGGGGGCAGCCCCAGCATTTT.

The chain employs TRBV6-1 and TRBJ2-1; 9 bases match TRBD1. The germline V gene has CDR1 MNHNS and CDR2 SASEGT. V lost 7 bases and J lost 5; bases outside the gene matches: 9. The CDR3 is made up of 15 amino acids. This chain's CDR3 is CASTRGQGKDNEQFF. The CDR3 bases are TGTGCCAGCACCAGAGGACAGGGGAAGGACAATGAGCAGTTCTTC.

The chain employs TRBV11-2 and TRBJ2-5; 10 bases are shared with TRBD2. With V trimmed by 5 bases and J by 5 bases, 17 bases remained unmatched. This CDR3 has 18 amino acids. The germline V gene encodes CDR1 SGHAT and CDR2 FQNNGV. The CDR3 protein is CASSPEGASGRARETQYF. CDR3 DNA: TGTGCCAGCAGCCCAGAGGGTGCTAGCGGGAGAGCTCGGGAGACCCAGTACTTC.

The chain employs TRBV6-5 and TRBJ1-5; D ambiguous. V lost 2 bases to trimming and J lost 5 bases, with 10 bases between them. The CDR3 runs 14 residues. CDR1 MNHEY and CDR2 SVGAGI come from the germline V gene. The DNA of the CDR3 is TGTGCCAGCAGTTACAACAACTTCTATCAGCCCCAGCATTTT. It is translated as CASSYNNFYQPQHF.

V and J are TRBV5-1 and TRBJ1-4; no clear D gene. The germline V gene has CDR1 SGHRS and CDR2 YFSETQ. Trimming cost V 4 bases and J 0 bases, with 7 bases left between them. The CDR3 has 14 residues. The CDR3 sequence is CASSATTTNEKLFF. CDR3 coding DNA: TGCGCCAGCAGCGCAACTACAACTAATGAAAAACTGTTTTTT.

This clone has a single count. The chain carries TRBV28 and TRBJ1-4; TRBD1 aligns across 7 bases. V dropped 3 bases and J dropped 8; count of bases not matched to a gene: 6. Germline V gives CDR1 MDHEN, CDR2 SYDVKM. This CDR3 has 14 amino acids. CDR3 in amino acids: CASSLGPTGEKLFF. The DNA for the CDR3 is TGTGCCAGCAGTTTGGGACCGACAGGGGAAAAACTGTTTTTT. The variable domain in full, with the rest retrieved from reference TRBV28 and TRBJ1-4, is DVKVTQSSRYLVKRTGEKVFLECVQDMDHENMFWYRQDPGLGLRLIYFSYDVKMKEKGDIPEGYSVSREKKERFSLILESASTNQTSMYLCASSLGPTGEKLFFGSGTQLSVL.

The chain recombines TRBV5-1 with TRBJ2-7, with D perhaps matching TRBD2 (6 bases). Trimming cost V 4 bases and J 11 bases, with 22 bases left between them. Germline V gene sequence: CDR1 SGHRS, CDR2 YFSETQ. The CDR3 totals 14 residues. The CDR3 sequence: CASSGGADGFAEYF. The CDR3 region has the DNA TGCGCCAGCAGCGGAGGGGCGGACGGGTTCGCCGAGTACTTC.